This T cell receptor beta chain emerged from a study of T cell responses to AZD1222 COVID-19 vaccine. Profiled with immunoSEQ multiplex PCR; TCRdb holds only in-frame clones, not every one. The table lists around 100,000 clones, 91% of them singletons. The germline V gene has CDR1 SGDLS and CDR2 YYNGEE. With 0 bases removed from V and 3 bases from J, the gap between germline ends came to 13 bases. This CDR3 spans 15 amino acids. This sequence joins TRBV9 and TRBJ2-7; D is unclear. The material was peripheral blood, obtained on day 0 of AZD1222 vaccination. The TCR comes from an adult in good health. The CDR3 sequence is CASSVGIAAHYEQYF. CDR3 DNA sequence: TGTGCCAGCAGCGTAGGGATCGCAGCCCACTACGAGCAGTACTTC.